These 10 T cell receptor beta chains share one sample of origin, sequenced in a study of shared clonotypes between healthy human individuals. Sequencing was performed with immunoSEQ multiplex PCR; in TCRdb, only in-frame clones are kept and a portion is missing. The profile shows some 550,000 clones, less than 98% of them singletons. The sample taken for sequencing was naive CD4+ T cells sorted from blood. Regarding subset: CD45RA+ positively selected. These receptors originate from a woman aged 25 to 45 in good health.

This clone turned up a few times. The chain recombines TRBV7-9 with TRBJ2-7, with D possibly being TRBD2 (5 bases). V lost 4 bases to trimming and J lost 7 bases, with 8 bases between them. This CDR3 is 11 amino acids long. The germline V gene encodes CDR1 SEHNR and CDR2 FQNEAQ (reference sequence). CDR3 sequence: CASSYGEEQYF. Here the CDR3 DNA reads TGTGCCAGCAGCTACGGGGAGGAGCAGTACTTC.

CDR3 coding DNA: TGTGCCAGCAGTGTTGGACAGATAGCCAAAAACATTCAGTACTTC. As protein: CASSVGQIAKNIQYF. The V and J genes are TRBV2 and TRBJ2-4, with D possibly matching TRBD1 (6 bases). Germline V CDR1 and CDR2: SNHLY, FYNNEI. Trimming pared 4 bases from V and 0 bases from J, leaving 10 bases between. CDR3 length: 15 amino acids.

This clone was recorded once. The rearrangement links TRBV28 to TRBJ1-3; D perhaps matches TRBD1 (6 bases). Germline CDR1 is MDHEN and CDR2 is SYDVKM. CDR3 length equals 16 residues. Trimming pared 2 bases from V and 3 bases from J, leaving 14 bases between. The CDR3 here is CASSLRGGPFGNTIYF. Here the CDR3 DNA reads TGTGCCAGCAGTTTAAGAGGGGGTCCATTTGGAAACACCATATATTTT.

The V gene is TRBV28, the J gene TRBJ2-7; either TRBD1 or TRBD2 may fit D (5 bases each). V was pared by 6 bases and J by 0 bases, with 9 bases between. Germline V lookup: CDR1 MDHEN, CDR2 SYDVKM. The CDR3 spans 13 residues. CDR3 in amino acids: CASRLGVSYEQYF. The CDR3 DNA sequence: TGTGCCAGCAGGCTGGGGGTCTCCTACGAGCAGTACTTC. The whole variable domain, filled in from reference TRBV28 and TRBJ2-7, reads DVKVTQSSRYLVKRTGEKVFLECVQDMDHENMFWYRQDPGLGLRLIYFSYDVKMKEKGDIPEGYSVSREKKERFSLILESASTNQTSMYLCASRLGVSYEQYFGPGTRLTVT.

This clone was observed a single time. J is TRBJ2-3 and V is TRBV30; D may be TRBD2 (5 bases). V gave up 2 bases and J gave up 3 bases, with 12 bases separating them. The CDR3 covers 14 residues. CDR1 is GTSNPN and CDR2 is SVGIG in the germline V gene (reference sequence). CDR3 in DNA: TGTGCCTGGAGTCCAATAGCGCTGACAGATACGCAGTATTTT. Amino acid sequence: CAWSPIALTDTQYF.

V gene TRBV5-1 combines with J gene TRBJ2-1; no clear D. CDR3 length: 15 residues. V was trimmed by 0 bases and J by 0 bases, leaving 7 bases between them. CDR1 and CDR2 from the germline V gene are SGHRS and YFSETQ. CDR3 in amino acids: CASSLVRISYNEQFF. The CDR3, as DNA: TGCGCCAGCAGCTTGGTGCGGATCTCCTACAATGAGCAGTTCTTC.

The CDR3 is CASRPGLRQTNTGELFF. The CDR3, as DNA: TGTGCCAGCAGGCCGGGACTACGACAAACGAACACCGGGGAGCTGTTTTTT. The chain employs TRBV7-9 and TRBJ2-2, with 7 bases fitting TRBD2. The trim removed 6 bases at V and 0 bases at J, leaving 10 bases unmatched. This CDR3 spans 17 amino acids. Germline-derived CDR1 and CDR2 are SEHNR and FQNEAQ (reference sequence).

The J gene is TRBJ1-1, the V gene TRBV29-1; D unclear. The length of the CDR3 is 14 residues. Germline loops: CDR1 SQVTM, CDR2 ANQGSEA. V was clipped by 3 bases and J by 0 bases, with 11 bases between them. Written as DNA, the CDR3 is TGCAGCGTTGACCCAGGCGGGATGAACACTGAAGCTTTCTTT. Translating gives CSVDPGGMNTEAFF.

J is TRBJ1-4 and V is TRBV18; no clear D gene. The CDR3 is made up of 14 amino acids. The V end was cut by 4 bases, the J end by 8 bases, with 14 bases between. CDR1 and CDR2 from the germline V gene are KGHSH and LQKENI. CDR3 bases: TGTGCCAGCTCACAGGACTGGTCGTACGAAAAACTGTTTTTT. Translated: CASSQDWSYEKLFF.

The rearrangement links TRBV18 to TRBJ2-5; D might be TRBD1 (6 bases). The CDR3 loop spans 15 amino acids. V lost 6 bases and J lost 1, with 15 bases in between. Germline V lookup: CDR1 KGHSH, CDR2 LQKENI. The CDR3 nucleotides read TGTGCCAGCTCCCCCGGTGGGGGCGGCCAAGAGACCCAGTACTTC. Its translation: CASSPGGGGQETQYF.